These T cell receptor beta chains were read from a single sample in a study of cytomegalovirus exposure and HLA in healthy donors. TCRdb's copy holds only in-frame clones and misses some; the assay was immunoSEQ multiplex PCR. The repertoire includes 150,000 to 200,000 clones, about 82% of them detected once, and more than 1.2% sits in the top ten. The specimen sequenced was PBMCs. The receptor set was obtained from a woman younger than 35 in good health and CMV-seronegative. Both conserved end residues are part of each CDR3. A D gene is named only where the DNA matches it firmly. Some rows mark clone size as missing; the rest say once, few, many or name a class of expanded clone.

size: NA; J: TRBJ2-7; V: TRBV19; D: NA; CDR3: CASRQTQGGYEQYF; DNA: TGTGCCAGTAGACAGACACAAGGGGGCTACGAGCAGTACTTC
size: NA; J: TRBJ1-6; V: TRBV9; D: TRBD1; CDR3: CASSVGTGGGSPLHF; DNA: TGTGCCAGCAGCGTAGGGACAGGGGGAGGTTCACCCCTCCACTTT
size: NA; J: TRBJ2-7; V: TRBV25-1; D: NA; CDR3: CASSAGKQYF; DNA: TGTGCCAGCAGCGCGGGGAAGCAGTACTTC
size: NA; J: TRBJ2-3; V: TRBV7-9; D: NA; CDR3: CASSSYTDTQYF; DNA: TGTGCCAGCAGCTCTTATACAGATACGCAGTATTTT
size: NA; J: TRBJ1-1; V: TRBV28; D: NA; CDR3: CASSLVRTEAFF; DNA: TGTGCCAGCAGTTTAGTCCGAACAGAAGCTTTCTTT
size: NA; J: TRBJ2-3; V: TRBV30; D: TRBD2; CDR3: CASGDGTDTQYF; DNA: TGTGCCAGCGGGGACGGGACAGATACGCAGTATTTT
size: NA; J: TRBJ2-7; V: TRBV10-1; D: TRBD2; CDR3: CASKMTSGQPYEQYF; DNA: TGCGCCAGCAAAATGACTAGCGGGCAACCCTACGAGCAGTACTTC
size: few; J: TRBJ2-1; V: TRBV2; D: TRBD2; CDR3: CASRLLAGLYNEQFF; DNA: TGTGCCAGCAGGCTACTAGCGGGGCTATACAATGAGCAGTTCTTC
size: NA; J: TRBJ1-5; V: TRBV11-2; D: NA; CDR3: CASSLDLSRGVNQPQHF; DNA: TGTGCCAGCAGCTTAGATTTGTCCAGGGGCGTTAATCAGCCCCAGCATTTT
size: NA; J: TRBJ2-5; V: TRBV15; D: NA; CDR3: CATSRDTAQETQYF; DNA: TGTGCCACCAGCAGAGATACAGCACAAGAGACCCAGTACTTC
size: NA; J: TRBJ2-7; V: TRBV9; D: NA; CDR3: CASSVGGVNLYEQYF; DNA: TGTGCCAGCAGCGTAGGAGGTGTAAACCTCTACGAGCAGTACTTC
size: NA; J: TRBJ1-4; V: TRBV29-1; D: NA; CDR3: CSALGQLNEKLFF; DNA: TGCAGCGCTCTCGGACAGCTTAATGAAAAACTGTTTTTT
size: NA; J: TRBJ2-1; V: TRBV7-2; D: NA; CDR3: CASSLDGLTREEQFF; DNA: TGTGCCAGCAGCTTAGATGGCCTAACTCGGGAAGAGCAGTTCTTC
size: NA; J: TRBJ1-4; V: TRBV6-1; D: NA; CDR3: CASSEVGRVNEKLFF; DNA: TGTGCCAGCAGTGAAGTTGGCAGGGTTAATGAAAAACTGTTTTTT
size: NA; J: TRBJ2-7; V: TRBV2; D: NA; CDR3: CASSEVGAFSYEQYF; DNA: TGTGCCAGCAGTGAAGTGGGGGCCTTCTCCTACGAGCAGTACTTC
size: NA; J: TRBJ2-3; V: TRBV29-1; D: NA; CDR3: CSVAPRGRDRDTQYF; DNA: TGCAGCGTTGCCCCTAGGGGGAGGGATAGAGATACGCAGTATTTT
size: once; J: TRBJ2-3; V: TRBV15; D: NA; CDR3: CATSRDRGGSPYTDTQYF; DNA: TGTGCCACCAGCAGAGATCGAGGAGGGTCACCTTACACAGATACGCAGTATTTT
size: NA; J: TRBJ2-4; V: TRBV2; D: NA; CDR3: CASSMGSSQNIQYF; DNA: TGTGCCAGCAGTATGGGGAGCTCCCAAAACATTCAGTACTTC
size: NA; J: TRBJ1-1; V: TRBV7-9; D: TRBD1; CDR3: CASSFGDRVISEAFF; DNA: TGTGCCAGCAGCTTTGGGGACAGGGTAATCTCTGAAGCTTTCTTT
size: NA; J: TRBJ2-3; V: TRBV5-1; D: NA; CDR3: CASFLSQATDTQYF; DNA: TGCGCCAGCTTTTTATCCCAGGCCACAGATACGCAGTATTTT
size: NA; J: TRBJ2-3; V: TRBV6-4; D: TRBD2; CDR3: CASRAGTSGRSTDTQYF; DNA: TGTGCCAGCAGAGCCGGGACTAGCGGGCGATCCACAGATACGCAGTATTTT
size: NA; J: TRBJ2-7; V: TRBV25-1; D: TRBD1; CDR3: CASSPDRVAEQYF; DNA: TGTGCCAGCAGTCCTGACAGGGTAGCCGAGCAGTACTTC
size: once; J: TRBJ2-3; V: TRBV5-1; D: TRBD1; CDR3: CASSPGQLSTDTQYF; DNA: TGCGCCAGCAGCCCGGGACAGCTCAGCACAGATACGCAGTATTTT
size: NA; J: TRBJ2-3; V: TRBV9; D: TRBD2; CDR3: CASSVGGTSEYTQYF; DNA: TGTGCCAGCAGCGTAGGTGGGACTAGCGAATATACGCAGTATTTT
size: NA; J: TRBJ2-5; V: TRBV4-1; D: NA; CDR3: CASSQVGGPGETQYF; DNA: TGCGCCAGCAGCCAAGTGGGGGGGCCGGGGGAGACCCAGTACTTC
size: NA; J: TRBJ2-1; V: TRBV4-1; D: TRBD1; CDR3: CASSQTGGRNEQFF; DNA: TGCGCCAGCAGCCAGACAGGGGGCAGGAATGAGCAGTTCTTC
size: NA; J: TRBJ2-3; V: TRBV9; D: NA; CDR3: CASSVPITDTQYF; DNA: TGTGCCAGCAGCGTACCTATCACAGATACGCAGTATTTT
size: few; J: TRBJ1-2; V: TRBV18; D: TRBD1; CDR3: CASSRPTGGDDGYTF; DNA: TGTGCCAGCTCACGACCTACAGGGGGCGACGATGGCTACACCTTC
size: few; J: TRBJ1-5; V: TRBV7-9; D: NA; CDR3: CASSLWGDQPQHF; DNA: TGTGCCAGCAGCTTGTGGGGGGATCAGCCCCAGCATTTT
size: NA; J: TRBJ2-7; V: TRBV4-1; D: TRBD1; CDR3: CASSQGQGFYEQYF; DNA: TGCGCCAGCAGCCAAGGACAGGGCTTCTACGAGCAGTACTTC
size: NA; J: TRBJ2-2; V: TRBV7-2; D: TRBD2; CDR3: CASSPRASGTGELFF; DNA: TGTGCCAGCAGCCCCCGGGCTAGCGGCACCGGGGAGCTGTTTTTT
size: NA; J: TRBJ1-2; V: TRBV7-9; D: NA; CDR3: CASSPSRFFGYTF; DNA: TGTGCCAGCAGCCCCTCCCGGTTTTTTGGCTACACCTTC
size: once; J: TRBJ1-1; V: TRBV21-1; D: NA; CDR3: CASRGLPTEAFF; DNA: TGTGCCAGCAGGGGACTGCCCACTGAAGCTTTCTTT
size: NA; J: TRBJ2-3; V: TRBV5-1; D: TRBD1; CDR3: CASRTGGEVHVTQYF; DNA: TGCGCCAGCAGGACAGGGGGCGAGGTACATGTTACGCAGTATTTT
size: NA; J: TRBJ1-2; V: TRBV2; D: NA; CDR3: CASSTSGGGSRNYGYTF; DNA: TGTGCCAGCAGTACCTCTGGCGGGGGCTCTCGTAACTATGGCTACACCTTC
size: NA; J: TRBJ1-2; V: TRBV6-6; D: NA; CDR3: CASSPRGPFYGYTF; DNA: TGTGCCAGCAGTCCCAGGGGCCCCTTCTATGGCTACACCTTC
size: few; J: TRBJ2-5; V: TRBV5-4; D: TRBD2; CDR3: CASSGTSGQETQYF; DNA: TGTGCCAGCAGCGGGACTAGCGGTCAAGAGACCCAGTACTTC
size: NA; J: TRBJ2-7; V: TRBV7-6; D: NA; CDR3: CASSLEATGTYEQYF; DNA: TGTGCCAGCAGCTTAGAGGCTACCGGGACCTACGAGCAGTACTTC
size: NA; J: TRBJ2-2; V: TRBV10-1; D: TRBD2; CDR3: CASSRTSGGAQNTGELFF; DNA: TGCGCCAGCAGTCGGACTAGCGGGGGCGCTCAGAACACCGGGGAGCTGTTTTTT
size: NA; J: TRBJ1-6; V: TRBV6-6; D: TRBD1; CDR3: CASRQQGASNSPLHF; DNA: TGTGCCAGCAGACAACAGGGGGCCTCTAATTCACCCCTCCACTTT
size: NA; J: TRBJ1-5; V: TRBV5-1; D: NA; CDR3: CASSLVEGGKPQHF; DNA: TGCGCCAGCAGCTTGGTGGAGGGGGGGAAACCCCAGCATTTT
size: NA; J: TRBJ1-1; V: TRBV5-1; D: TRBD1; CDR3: CASSFITRTGVDTEAFF; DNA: TGCGCCAGCAGCTTTATTACTCGGACAGGGGTGGACACTGAAGCTTTCTTT
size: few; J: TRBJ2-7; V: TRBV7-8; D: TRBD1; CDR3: CASSSRQGESYEQYF; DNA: TGTGCCAGCAGCTCCCGACAGGGGGAATCCTACGAGCAGTACTTC
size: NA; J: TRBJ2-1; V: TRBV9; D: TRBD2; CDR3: CASSSLAGLYNEQFF; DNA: TGTGCCAGCAGCTCACTAGCGGGACTCTACAATGAGCAGTTCTTC
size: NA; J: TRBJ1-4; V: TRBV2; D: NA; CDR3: CASTPLRAAGEKLFF; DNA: TGTGCCAGTACACCACTCCGGGCCGCGGGTGAAAAACTGTTTTTT
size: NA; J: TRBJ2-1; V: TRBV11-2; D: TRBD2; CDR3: CASRALAGGPGEQFF; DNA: TGTGCCTCTCGGGCTCTAGCGGGAGGGCCTGGGGAGCAGTTCTTC
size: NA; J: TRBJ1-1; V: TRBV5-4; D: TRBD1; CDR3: CASSPRGSGGSGTEAFF; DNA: TGTGCCAGCAGCCCCAGGGGGTCAGGGGGCTCGGGCACTGAAGCTTTCTTT
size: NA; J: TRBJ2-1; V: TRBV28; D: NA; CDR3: CASSSTGIEQFF; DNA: TGTGCCAGCAGTTCAACAGGGATTGAGCAGTTCTTC
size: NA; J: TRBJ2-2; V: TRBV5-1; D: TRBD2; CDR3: CASSLSAGGRHTGELFF; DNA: TGCGCCAGCAGCTTGTCAGCGGGAGGGCGGCACACCGGGGAGCTGTTTTTT
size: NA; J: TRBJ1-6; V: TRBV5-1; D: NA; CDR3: CASSSTTNSPLHF; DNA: TGCGCCAGCAGCTCGACAACGAATTCACCCCTCCACTTT
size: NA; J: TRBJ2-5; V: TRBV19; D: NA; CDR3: CASAARDFDSQRYF; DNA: TGTGCCAGTGCTGCTCGGGACTTCGATTCTCAACGGTACTTC
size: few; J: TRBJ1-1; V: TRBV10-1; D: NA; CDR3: CASSDFNTEAFF; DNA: TGCGCCAGCAGTGACTTTAACACTGAAGCTTTCTTT
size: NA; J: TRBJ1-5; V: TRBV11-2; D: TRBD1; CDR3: CASSPRQGRTRSNQPQHF; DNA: TGTGCCAGCAGTCCAAGACAGGGAAGAACCCGCAGCAATCAGCCCCAGCATTTT
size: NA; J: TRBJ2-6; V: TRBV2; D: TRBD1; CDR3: CASNLDRAGANVLTF; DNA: TGTGCCAGCAACCTAGACAGGGCTGGGGCCAACGTCCTGACTTTC